One and the same sample provided the 10 T cell receptor beta chains below, sequenced in a study of post-analysis software for immune sequencing data. Study conclusions and caveats: Higher frequency in patients than in controls was seen for roughly five TRBV segments, with TRBV5-6, TRBV5-1 and TRBV20-1 among them.

Unique-molecular-identifier-tagged TCR beta cDNA libraries were used. In TCRdb, the PCR reads were re-called with MiXCR into one record per CDR3 protein. Of 740,000 or so distinct CDR3 sequences in the sample, roughly 50% were seen once. Their antigens remain unidentified. The sequenced material came from blood. The receptor set was obtained from a girl between 10 and 17 years old with multiple sclerosis.

The chain uses TRBV7-3 and TRBJ1-4, with unresolved D. Deletions cut 2 bases from V and 3 bases from J, with 10 bases between. Germline V gene sequence: CDR1 SGHTA, CDR2 FQGTGA. This CDR3 contains 15 residues. The CDR3, as DNA: TGTGCCAGCAGCTTATCCCGGGAGGCTAATGAAAAACTGTTTTTT. This codes for CASSLSREANEKLFF. Combining the CDR3 with reference TRBV7-3 and TRBJ1-4 gives the whole variable domain GAGVSQTPSNKVTEKGKYVELRCDPISGHTALYWYRQSLGQGPEFLIYFQGTGAADDSGLPNDRFFAVRPEGSVSTLKIQRTERGDSAVYLCASSLSREANEKLFFGSGTQLSVL.

On this clonotype: The junction departs from the called germline gene at one end, perhaps through a read error. CDR3 protein: CASSFGLLGGTGAFF. As DNA, the CDR3 is TGTGCCAGCAGTTTTGGCCTCCTCGGGGGGACTGGAGCTTTCTTT. J is TRBJ1-1 and V is TRBV12-3 or TRBV12-4; weak D call: TRBD1 (5 bases). CDR3 length equals 15 residues.

The chain carries TRBV2 and TRBJ2-7, with a weak D call TRBD1 (6 bases). This CDR3 comprises 15 residues. The germline gives CDR1 SNHLY, CDR2 FYNNEI. V was trimmed by 5 bases and J by 0 bases, leaving 14 bases between them. CDR3 nucleotide sequence: TGTGCCAGCAGTCAAGACAGGCCAAGCTCCTACGAGCAGTACTTC. As protein: CASSQDRPSSYEQYF.

V usage is TRBV2 and J usage is TRBJ2-7; TRBD2 matches 7 bases. Trimming removed 6 bases from V and 0 bases from J; junction bases left unmatched: 2. Per the germline V gene, CDR1 is SNHLY and CDR2 is FYNNEI. The CDR3 is 13 residues long. CDR3 residues: CASRGGSSYEQYF. CDR3 in DNA: TGTGCCAGCAGGGGCGGGAGCTCCTACGAGCAGTACTTC.

The gene calls are TRBV20-1 and TRBJ2-1; 10 bases agree with TRBD2. Germline values: CDR1 DFQATT, CDR2 SNEGSKA (reference sequence). The V segment lost 7 bases and the J segment 6 bases; nucleotides outside the gene matches: 9. The length of the CDR3 is 14 residues. The CDR3, as DNA: TGCAGTGGGGAACCCGGGACTAGCGTCAATGAGCAGTTCTTC. Its protein is CSGEPGTSVNEQFF.

CDR3 DNA: TGCGCCAGCAGCGGTCGGACTAGCGGGCCCACAGATACGCAGTATTTT. The encoded protein is CASSGRTSGPTDTQYF. The V call is TRBV4-1, the J call TRBJ2-3, with 11 positions matching TRBD2. Trimming cost V 5 bases and J 2 bases; bases outside gene matches: 6. The germline CDR1 and CDR2 sequences are MGHRA and YSYEKL. The CDR3 extends over 16 amino acids.

There are a few counts of this clonotype. V usage is TRBV20-1 and J usage is TRBJ1-2; the D is unclear. CDR1 and CDR2 from the germline V gene are DFQATT and SNEGSKA (reference sequence). Trimming took 0 bases from V and 6 from J, leaving 11 bases between them. The CDR3 is 13 amino acids. CDR3 nucleotides: TGCAGTGCTAGAGATACCTATCGGGATGGCTACACCTTC. Protein: CSARDTYRDGYTF.

This rearrangement joins TRBV20-1 to TRBJ2-1; D is unresolved. The length of the CDR3 is 10 residues. Germline assignment: CDR1 DFQATT and CDR2 SNEGSKA (reference sequence). With 3 bases removed from V and 15 bases from J, the gap between germline ends came to 12 bases. CDR3 nucleotides: TGCAGTGCTAGTTCTATCTGGCGGTTCTTC. Protein product: CSASSIWRFF.

CDR3 coding DNA: TGCGCCAGCAGCTTGGCCATAGGGATCTATGGCTACACCTTC. This codes for CASSLAIGIYGYTF. The chain recombines TRBV5-1 with TRBJ1-2; no reliable D call. CDR3 length: 14 residues. V was shortened by 0 bases and J by 4 bases, with 10 bases between the two germline ends. Looked up from germline, CDR1 is SGHRS and CDR2 is YFSETQ. The full variable domain, completed using reference TRBV5-1 and TRBJ1-2, is KAGVTQTPRYLIKTRGQQVTLSCSPISGHRSVSWYQQTPGQGLQFLFEYFSETQRNKGNFPGRFSGRQFSNSRSEMNVSTLELGDSALYLCASSLAIGIYGYTFGSGTRLTVV.

The chain employs TRBV5-1 and TRBJ1-5; D call uncertain. Between the trimmed V and J ends, which lost 0 bases and 7 bases, there was a span of 14 bases. Germline V gives CDR1 SGHRS, CDR2 YFSETQ. This CDR3 has 15 amino acids. The CDR3 protein is CASSLDNIAGQPQHF. DNA for the CDR3: TGCGCCAGCAGCTTGGACAATATCGCTGGACAGCCCCAGCATTTT.